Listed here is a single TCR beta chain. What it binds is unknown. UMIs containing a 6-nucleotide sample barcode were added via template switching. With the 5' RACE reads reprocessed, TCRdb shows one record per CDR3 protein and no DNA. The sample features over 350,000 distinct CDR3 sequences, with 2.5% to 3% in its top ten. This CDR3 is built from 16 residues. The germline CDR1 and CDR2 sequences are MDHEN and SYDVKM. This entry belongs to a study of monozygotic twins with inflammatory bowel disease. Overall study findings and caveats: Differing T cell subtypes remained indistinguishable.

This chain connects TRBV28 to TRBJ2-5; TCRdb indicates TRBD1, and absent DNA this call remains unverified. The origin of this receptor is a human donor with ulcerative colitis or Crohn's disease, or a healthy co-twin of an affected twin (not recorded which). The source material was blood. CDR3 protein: CASSPWRRILQETQYF.